This T cell receptor (beta chain) was sequenced for a study of blood T cell repertoires in COVID-19 (dated by TCRdb to about 2020). About the full investigation: Samples covering the acute and convalescent phases of COVID-19 were provided by collaborators in the United States, Italy and Spain. The material from the prospective study consisted of cDNA or gDNA derived from T cells, B-cell-depleted T cells, or PBMCs. Subjects who had been exposed to COVID-19, were actively infected with it, or had recovered from it provided the deeply sampled blood TCRbeta repertoires that made up the dataset. The repertoires were released in a freely available public database intended as a resource for research on the immune response to SARS-CoV-2. Samples came from the ongoing ImmuneRACE study (first 160 participants) plus 1,254 subjects from 6 global collaborators. Nearly every sample came with metadata listing a de-identified subject ID, COVID-19 status, age in years and sex. Where available, HLA class I and class II types were taken from metadata supplied by the sample provider and were not determined by assay-based typing.

Reading from cysteine to phenylalanine, the CDR3 counts 15 amino acids. The kept DNA is CDR3 alone, 45 bases in frame from the first base. Reading the germline V gene (reference sequence) gives CDR1 LNHDA and CDR2 SQIVND. Relative to germline, V is 0 bases shorter and J is 0 bases shorter, with 8 bases between their ends. In the case of this clone: Its antigen remains unidentified. No base-level quality is on record; no much larger clone is a single base apart.

Whole blood was collected in K2EDTA tubes by collaborating institutions according to the institutions' own protocols. Collaborator samples were shipped for TCRbeta analysis as frozen whole blood, isolated PBMCs, or DNA extracted from either sample type. The immunoSEQ Assay, a bias-controlled multiplex PCR, was used to amplify TCRbeta CDR3 regions from genomic DNA. On the study's bioinformatics: Nucleated cell counts per sample were estimated from amplification of reference gene primers within the assay. To quantify the absolute abundance of each unique TCRbeta CDR3 rearrangement, sequence reads were collapsed and filtered. For each sample, productive Simpson clonality was calculated by taking the square root of Simpson's diversity index across productive rearrangements. TCRdb retrieved this table from immuneACCESS and kept in-frame rearrangements only. Not all clones are present; in checked studies, unresolved V genes account for under half, and no reason is known for the remainder. That table supplies the V and J calls and clone size; D and trimming were determined from the DNA. The sample table lists about 400,000 clones, roughly 90% of them with a count of one. Approximately 4.3% of the sample belongs to the ten largest clones.

Summary of the overall study and its limitations: How much clinical and demographic metadata was included differed by source and by participant, and the metadata was provided uncurated.

Source material: peripheral blood. The TCR comes from a woman aged 25 to 39 with acute or convalescent COVID-19. The rearrangement joined TRBV19 to TRBJ1-1; the D gene lacks a confident call. The nucleotide sequence is given as TGTGCCAGTAGTATAGAACCCGGGTTGAACACTGAAGCTTTCTTT. Its amino acids are CASSIEPGLNTEAFF.